This TCR beta chain was recorded in a study of blood T cell repertoires in COVID-19. In the source study's methods: Amplification from reference gene primers served as the basis for estimated nucleated cell counts. Here immunoSEQ multiplex PCR was the method, and the copy in TCRdb shows in-frame clones only, minus some. The DNA was the basis for D and trimming; V, J and clone size are from that table. Here the sample spans under 250,000 clones, around 90% being singletons. The ends were cut back, 3 bases at V and 4 bases at J, with 15 bases in the middle. The CDR3 has 15 residues. The germline CDR1 and CDR2 sequences are MGHRA and YSYEKL. Residents of about two dozen US areas, aged roughly 18 to 89 years, made up the participants.

V is TRBV4-1 and J is TRBJ1-2; no reliable D call. The sequence derives from a young man who had recovered from COVID-19. Input material: PBMCs or T cells enriched from blood (not recorded which). The DNA for the CDR3 is TGCGCCAGCAGCCATAAACAACTGAGCGGCTATGGCTACACCTTC. Translating gives CASSHKQLSGYGYTF.